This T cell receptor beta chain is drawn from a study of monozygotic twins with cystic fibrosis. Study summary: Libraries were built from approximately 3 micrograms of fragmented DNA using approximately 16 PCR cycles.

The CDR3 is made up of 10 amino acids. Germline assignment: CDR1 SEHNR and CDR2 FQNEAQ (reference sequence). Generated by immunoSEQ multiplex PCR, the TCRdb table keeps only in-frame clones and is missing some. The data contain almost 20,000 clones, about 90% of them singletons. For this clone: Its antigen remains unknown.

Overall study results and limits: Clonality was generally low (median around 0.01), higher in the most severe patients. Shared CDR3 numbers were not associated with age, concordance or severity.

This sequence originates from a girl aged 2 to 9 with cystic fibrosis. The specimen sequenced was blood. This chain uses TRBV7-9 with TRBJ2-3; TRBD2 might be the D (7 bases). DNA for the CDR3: TGTGCGGGAGGGGGAGATACGCAGTATTTT. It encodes CAGGGDTQYF. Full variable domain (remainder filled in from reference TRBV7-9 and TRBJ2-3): DTGVSQNPRHKITKRGQNVTFRCDPISEHNRLYWYRQTLGQGPEFLTYFQNEAQLEKSRLLSDRFSAERPKGSFSTLEIQRTEQGDSAMYLCAGGGDTQYFGPGTRLTVL.